This T cell receptor beta chain emerged from a study of control samples from healthy donors and cancer patients. Repertoires were generated with immunoSEQ multiplex PCR, while TCRdb's copy carries only in-frame clones and drops some. Its table lists approximately 190,000 clones. The V gene's germline CDR1 is SGHTA and CDR2 FQGNSA. The CDR3 runs 18 residues. Trimming took off 4 bases at V and 0 bases at J, with 21 bases between the two ends. Sequenced material: blood. The clonotype originates from a young woman in good health. V gene TRBV7-2 combines with J gene TRBJ1-1, with D possibly being TRBD1 (5 bases). The CDR3 sequence: CASSYRLIGTVMNTEAFF. In nucleotides, the CDR3 is TGTGCCAGCAGCTACAGATTAATAGGGACGGTTATGAACACTGAAGCTTTCTTT. The complete variable domain, with remaining parts taken from reference TRBV7-2 and TRBJ1-1, reads GAGVSQSPSNKVTEKGKDVELRCDPISGHTALYWYRQSLGQGLEFLIYFQGNSAPDKSGLPSDRFSAERTGGSVSTLTIQRTQQEDSAVYLCASSYRLIGTVMNTEAFFGQGTRLTVV.